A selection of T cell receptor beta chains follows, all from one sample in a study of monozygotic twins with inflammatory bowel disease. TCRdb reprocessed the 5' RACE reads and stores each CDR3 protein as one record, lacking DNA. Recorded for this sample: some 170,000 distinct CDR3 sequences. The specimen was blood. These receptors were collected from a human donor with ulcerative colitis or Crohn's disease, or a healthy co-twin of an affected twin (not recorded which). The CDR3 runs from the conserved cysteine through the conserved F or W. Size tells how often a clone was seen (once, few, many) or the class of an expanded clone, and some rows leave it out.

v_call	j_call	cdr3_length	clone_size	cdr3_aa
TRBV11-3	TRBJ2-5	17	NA	CASSFRTSGGIQETQYF
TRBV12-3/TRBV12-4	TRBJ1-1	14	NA	CASSSQVLNTEAFF
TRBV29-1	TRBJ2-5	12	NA	CSVDMVRETQYF
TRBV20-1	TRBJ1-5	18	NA	CSARDYDAGGGLDQPQHF
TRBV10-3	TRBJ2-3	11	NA	CAISTTDTQYF
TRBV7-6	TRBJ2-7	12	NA	CASSPDRYEQYF
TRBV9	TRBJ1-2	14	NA	CASSVAPGNYGYTF
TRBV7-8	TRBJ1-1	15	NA	CASSRGYTVNTEAFF
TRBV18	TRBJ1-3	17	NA	CASSPYRPRFSGNTIYF
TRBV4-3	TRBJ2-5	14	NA	CASSQESGSETQYF
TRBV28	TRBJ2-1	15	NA	CASSESGTIMGEQFF
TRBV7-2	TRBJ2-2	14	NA	CASSDRAYTGELFF
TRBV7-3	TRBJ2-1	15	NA	CASSTSSGNNNEQFF
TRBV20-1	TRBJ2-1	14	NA	CSAGGGRASNEQFF
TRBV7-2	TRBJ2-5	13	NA	CASIKWGGETQYF
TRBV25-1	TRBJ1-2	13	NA	CASSDRDNYGYTF
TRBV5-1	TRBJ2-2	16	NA	CASSLVLAENTGELFF
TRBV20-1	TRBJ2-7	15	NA	CSATGKLGSSYEQYF
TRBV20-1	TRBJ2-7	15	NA	CSAKPGTGLSYEQYF
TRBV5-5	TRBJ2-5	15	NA	CASRTWGTGQETQYF
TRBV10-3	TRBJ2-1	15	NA	CAISQPRGSYNEQFF
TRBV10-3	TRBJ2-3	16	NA	CAISADRDPSADTQYF
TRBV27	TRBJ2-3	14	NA	CASSSRTPTDTQYF
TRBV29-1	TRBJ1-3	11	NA	CSVERENTIYF
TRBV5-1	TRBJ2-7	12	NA	CASSLGNYEQYF
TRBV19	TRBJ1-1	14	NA	CASSRGWKGTEAFF
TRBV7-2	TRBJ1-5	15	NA	CASSLVIEGNQPQHF
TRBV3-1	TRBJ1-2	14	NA	CASSHPRAARDYTF
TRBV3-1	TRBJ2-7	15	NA	CASSQAGTGLGEQYF
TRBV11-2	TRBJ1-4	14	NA	CASSSLGVFEKLFF
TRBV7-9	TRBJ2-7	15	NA	CATQPPGTRQDEQYF
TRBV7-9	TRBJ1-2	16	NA	CASSLEVGQTNYGYTF
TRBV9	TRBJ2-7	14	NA	CASSITGQGSEQYF
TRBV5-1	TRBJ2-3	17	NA	CASSLWLAGDRTDTQYF
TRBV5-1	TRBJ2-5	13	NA	CASSRQGKETQYF
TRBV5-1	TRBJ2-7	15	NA	CASSLKLTTNYEQYF
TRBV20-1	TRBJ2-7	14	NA	CSASAAQGQGEQYF
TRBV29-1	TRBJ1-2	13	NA	CSVWGKGRGGYTF
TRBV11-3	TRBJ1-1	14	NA	CASSQMTGGTEAFF
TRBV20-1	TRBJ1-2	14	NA	CSAGGQGAFYGYTF
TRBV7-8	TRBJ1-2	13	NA	CASSLANTYGYTF
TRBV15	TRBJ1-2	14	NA	CATSRDARIYGYTF
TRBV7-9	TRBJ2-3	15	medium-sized	CASSPRDRVKDTQYF
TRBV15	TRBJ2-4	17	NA	CATSPGSAFLAKNIQYF
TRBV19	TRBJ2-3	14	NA	CASSIGWRADTQYF
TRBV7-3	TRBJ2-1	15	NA	CASSLEQGGHNEQFF
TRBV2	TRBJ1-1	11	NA	CATLGDTEAFF
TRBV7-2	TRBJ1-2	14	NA	CASSHGTGNYGYTF
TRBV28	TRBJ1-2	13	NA	CASGNPTGRGYTF
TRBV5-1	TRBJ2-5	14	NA	CASSFPGSLETQYF
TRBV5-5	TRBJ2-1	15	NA	CASSSTRGAYNEQFF
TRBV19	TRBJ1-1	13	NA	CASSIEAAAEAFF
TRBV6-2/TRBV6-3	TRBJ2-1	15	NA	CASSFVTSSYNEQFF